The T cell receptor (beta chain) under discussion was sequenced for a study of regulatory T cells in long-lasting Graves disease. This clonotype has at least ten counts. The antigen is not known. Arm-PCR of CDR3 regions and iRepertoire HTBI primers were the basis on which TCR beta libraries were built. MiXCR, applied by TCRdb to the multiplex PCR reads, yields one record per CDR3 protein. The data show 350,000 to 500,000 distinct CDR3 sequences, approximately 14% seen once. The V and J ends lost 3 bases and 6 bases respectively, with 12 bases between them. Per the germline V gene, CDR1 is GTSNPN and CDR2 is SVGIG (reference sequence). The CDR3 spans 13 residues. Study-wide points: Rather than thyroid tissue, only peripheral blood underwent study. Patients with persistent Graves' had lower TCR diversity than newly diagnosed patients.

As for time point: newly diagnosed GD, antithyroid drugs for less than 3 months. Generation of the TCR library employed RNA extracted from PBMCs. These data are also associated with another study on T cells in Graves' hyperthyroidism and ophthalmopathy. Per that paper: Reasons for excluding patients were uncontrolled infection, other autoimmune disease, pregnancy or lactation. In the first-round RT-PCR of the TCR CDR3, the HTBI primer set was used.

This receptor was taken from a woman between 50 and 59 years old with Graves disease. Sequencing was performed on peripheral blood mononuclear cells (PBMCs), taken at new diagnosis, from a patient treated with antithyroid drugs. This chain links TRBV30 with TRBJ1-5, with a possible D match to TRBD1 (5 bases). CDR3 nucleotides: TGTGCCTGGAGCGGGGGGGTAAGTCAGCCCCAGCATTTT. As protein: CAWSGGVSQPQHF. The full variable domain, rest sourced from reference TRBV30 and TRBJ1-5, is SQTIHQWPATLVQPVGSPLSLECTVEGTSNPNLYWYRQAAGRGLQLLFYSVGIGQISSEVPQNLSASRPQDRQFILSSKKLLLSDSGFYLCAWSGGVSQPQHFGDGTRLSIL.